This TCR beta chain came from a study of blood T cell repertoires in COVID-19. Study-level background: The cDNA or gDNA used as material had been derived from T cells, B-cell-depleted T cells, or PBMCs.

Losses at the gene ends were 4 bases for V and 3 bases for J; bases not matched to a gene: 11. From germline, CDR1 is MNHNY and CDR2 SVGAGI (reference sequence). The CDR3 totals 16 residues. Study processing details: The authors estimated nucleated cell counts from reference gene primer amplification. Sequencing was performed with immunoSEQ multiplex PCR; in TCRdb, only in-frame clones are kept and a portion is missing. That table is the source of V, J and clone size, and D and trimming were worked out from the DNA. The sample shows 310,000 or so clones, around 82% of them seen only once. The rearrangement links TRBV6-6 to TRBJ2-7; 8 bases agree with TRBD1. The clonotype was recovered from a woman between 50 and 59 years old with acute or convalescent COVID-19. Source material: peripheral blood. CDR3 protein: CASSSAPGTGIYEQYV. CDR3 DNA: TGTGCCAGCAGTTCTGCCCCCGGGACAGGTATCTACGAGCAGTACGTC.